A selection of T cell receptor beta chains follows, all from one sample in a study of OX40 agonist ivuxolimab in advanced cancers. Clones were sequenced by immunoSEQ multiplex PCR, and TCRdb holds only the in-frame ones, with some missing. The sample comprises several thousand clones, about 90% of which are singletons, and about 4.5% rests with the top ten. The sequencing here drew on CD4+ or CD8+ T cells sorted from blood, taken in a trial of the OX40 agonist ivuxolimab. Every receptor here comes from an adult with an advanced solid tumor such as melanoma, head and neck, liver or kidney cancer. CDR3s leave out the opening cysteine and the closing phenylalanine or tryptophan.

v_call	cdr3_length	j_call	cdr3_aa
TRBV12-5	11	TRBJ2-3	ASGRASTDTQY
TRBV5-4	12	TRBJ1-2	ASSLRGFNYGYT
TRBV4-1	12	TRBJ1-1	ASSPALGRAEAF
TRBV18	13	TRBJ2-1	ASSPKGYSYNEQF
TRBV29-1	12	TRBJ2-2	SVHRVGDTGELF
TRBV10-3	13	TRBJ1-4	AISPDSNPNEKLF
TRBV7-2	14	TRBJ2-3	ASSSQGPGGADTQY
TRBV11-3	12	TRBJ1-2	ASSPDRGNYGYT
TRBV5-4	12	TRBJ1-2	ASSLDGTHYGYT
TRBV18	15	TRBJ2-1	ASSPPTGDILSNEQF
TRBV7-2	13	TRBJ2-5	ASSRRLAGKETQY
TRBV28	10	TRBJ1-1	ASSSITWEAF
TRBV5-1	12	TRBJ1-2	ASSLGGGDYGYT
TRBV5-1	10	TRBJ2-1	ASRSRDSPQF
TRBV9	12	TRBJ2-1	ASSVGGAYNEQF
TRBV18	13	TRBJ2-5	ASSPPSLGGETQY
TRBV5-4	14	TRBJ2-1	ASSLVAGGRYNEQF